This TCR beta chain appears in the sequencing data of a study of cytomegalovirus exposure and HLA in healthy donors. Study-wide findings and caveats: Most TCR sequences were uncommon, yet certain public TCRs appeared in many donors.

CDR1 and CDR2 from the germline V gene are LNHDA and SQIVND (reference sequence). V shed 6 bases and J shed 7 bases, with 21 bases lying between them. The CDR3 spans 16 residues. Only a few counts were recorded for this clone. Its target is not known. Primers: 60 Vbeta forward and 13 Jbeta reverse. TCRdb keeps only in-frame clones here, not all; method: immunoSEQ multiplex PCR. This sample carries over 130,000 clones, about 80% of them seen once, and the ten largest clones take approximately 1.3%. The V gene is TRBV19, the J gene TRBJ1-4, with D possibly being TRBD1 (6 bases). The sample consisted of PBMCs. This sequence originates from a man in his thirties or forties in good health and CMV-seropositive. The CDR3 DNA reads TGTGCCAGTAGCATCCCCGGAACAGGGTGGGGTGAAAAACTGTTTTTT. Its translation is CASSIPGTGWGEKLFF.